This T cell receptor beta chain was captured in a study of cytomegalovirus exposure and HLA in healthy donors. The study, taken as a whole, reports: The Asian-associated ancestry cluster reportedly had fewer N-insertions than the approximately 700-donor mean in a later analysis. It was reported that TCR beta sequences correctly inferred the HLA-A and HLA-B alleles for most subjects.

Use of 60 Vbeta and 13 Jbeta primers characterized the PCR. Assay used: immunoSEQ multiplex PCR; TCRdb lists only in-frame clones, some missing. The sample lists tens of thousands of clones; roughly 74% were seen once. At collection, donors were nominally healthy, but unrecorded immune exposures were probable. As regards this clone: Antigen specificity is unknown.

Sequenced input: PBMCs. The sequence derives from a middle-aged woman in good health and CMV-seropositive.

The chain's CDR3 is CASSPPLLSRVNTEAFF. In nucleotides, the CDR3 is TGTGCCAGCTCACCACCCTTACTTTCGCGGGTGAACACTGAAGCTTTCTTT. V gene TRBV18 combines with J gene TRBJ1-1; D ambiguous. Between the trimmed V and J ends, which lost 0 bases and 0 bases, there was a span of 14 bases. The CDR3 is 17 amino acids. Germline V CDR1 and CDR2: KGHSH, LQKENI.